These 17 T cell receptor beta chains were all obtained from the same sample, sequenced in a study of T cell clones after liver transplantation. Assay: immunoSEQ multiplex PCR; the TCRdb copy retains only in-frame clones and omits some. The sample holds 40,000 to 55,000 clones, around 83% seen once. The material sequenced was CD4+ T cells from blood, taken 24 months after liver transplant. These receptors came from a human patient who received a liver transplant. Among the T cells, some may be from the graft donor.

The chain links TRBV6-5 to TRBJ1-1; tentatively, D is TRBD1 (6 bases). Germline V gene lookup returns CDR1 MNHEY and CDR2 SVGAGI. Trimming removed 6 bases from V and 0 bases from J, with 14 bases in between. The CDR3 has 15 residues. The CDR3 loop is CASSRYRAVNTEAFF. For the CDR3, the DNA is TGTGCCAGCAGCAGGTACAGGGCCGTGAACACTGAAGCTTTCTTT.

The chain uses TRBV6-4 and TRBJ2-2; no reliable D call. The length of the CDR3 is 14 residues. Germline V gene lookup returns CDR1 MRHNA and CDR2 SNTAGT. V was cut by 5 bases and J by 7 bases, with 14 bases left in between. CDR3 coding DNA: TGTGCCAGCAGTTATGGCTTTTCCGTCGGGGAGCTGTTTTTT. Amino acids: CASSYGFSVGELFF.

The chain joins TRBV27 to TRBJ2-1; the match to TRBD1 covers 12 bases. Per the germline V gene, CDR1 is MNHEY and CDR2 is SMNVEV (reference sequence). The CDR3 length is 15 residues. Trimming removed 3 bases from V and 9 bases from J; junction bases left unmatched: 6. The CDR3 loop is CASSFGTGGRFEQFF. The CDR3, as DNA: TGTGCCAGCAGTTTCGGGACAGGGGGCCGATTTGAGCAGTTCTTC.

The chain carries TRBV18 and TRBJ2-5, with TRBD1 matching 9 bases. V was clipped by 3 bases and J by 4 bases; unmatched bases: 6. Germline V CDR1 and CDR2: KGHSH, LQKENI. The CDR3 extends over 15 amino acids. The CDR3 DNA follows: TGTGCCAGCTCACCTGGGACAGGGAGGGTAGAGACCCAGTACTTC. It codes for CASSPGTGRVETQYF.

The chain combines TRBV30 with TRBJ2-3; possibly TRBD2 for D (6 bases). This CDR3 contains 13 residues. V lost 6 bases to trimming and J lost 2 bases, with 12 bases between them. Germline assignment: CDR1 GTSNPN and CDR2 SVGIG (reference sequence). Here the CDR3 DNA reads TGTGCCTGTGATTCGGGGGACACAGATACGCAGTATTTT. This codes for CACDSGDTDTQYF. Full variable domain (outside the CDR3, taken from reference TRBV30 and TRBJ2-3): SQTIHQWPATLVQPVGSPLSLECTVEGTSNPNLYWYRQAAGRGLQLLFYSVGIGQISSEVPQNLSASRPQDRQFILSSKKLLLSDSGFYLCACDSGDTDTQYFGPGTRLTVL.

V and J are TRBV19 and TRBJ1-6, with 8 positions matching TRBD1. Losses at the gene ends were 9 bases for V and 7 bases for J; bases not matched to a gene: 11. This CDR3 region has 15 residues. Germline lookup yields CDR1 LNHDA and CDR2 SQIVND (reference sequence). The CDR3 protein is CASSYQGAGNSPLHF. DNA of the CDR3: TGTGCCAGCTCATACCAGGGGGCAGGCAATTCACCCCTCCACTTT.

This clone was picked up one time. V gene TRBV11-2 combines with J gene TRBJ1-6; 9 nucleotides align to TRBD1. The CDR3 runs 15 residues. V was pared by 1 base and J by 6 bases, with 1 base of the junction left unmatched. From germline, CDR1 is SGHAT and CDR2 FQNNGV. The CDR3 loop is CASSLAGQGNSPLHF. Written as DNA, the CDR3 is TGTGCCAGCAGCTTAGCGGGACAGGGTAATTCACCCCTCCACTTT.

This sequence joins TRBV19 and TRBJ1-5; 9 bases map to TRBD1. The ends lost 3 bases at V and 4 bases at J; junction bases unmatched: 4. Germline V gives CDR1 LNHDA, CDR2 SQIVND (reference sequence). This CDR3 comprises 15 residues. The CDR3, as DNA: TGTGCCAGTAGTATTGCGGGACAGGGAAATCAGCCCCAGCATTTT. This encodes CASSIAGQGNQPQHF.

This clone was detected once. This sequence joins TRBV5-1 and TRBJ1-2; 10 nucleotides agree with TRBD1. Germline CDR1 is SGHRS and CDR2 is YFSETQ. V lost 4 bases, J lost 6 bases, and 6 bases stayed unmatched. This CDR3 comprises 14 residues. CDR3 region: CASSKDRGHDGYTF. DNA of the CDR3: TGCGCCAGCAGCAAAGACAGGGGGCACGATGGCTACACCTTC.

The V and J genes are TRBV18 and TRBJ2-7, with D unclear. CDR1 is KGHSH, CDR2 LQKENI, per germline. The CDR3 runs to 14 residues. V lost 3 bases and J 7 bases, leaving 16 bases between the germline ends. The CDR3 DNA follows: TGTGCCAGCTCACCCCGGGTAACCGAAGGGGAGCAGTACTTC. It yields the protein CASSPRVTEGEQYF. Filled out from reference TRBV18 and TRBJ2-7, the complete variable domain reads NAGVMQNPRHLVRRRGQEARLRCSPMKGHSHVYWYRQLPEEGLKFMVYLQKENIIDESGMPKERFSAEFPKEGPSILRIQQVVRGDSAAYFCASSPRVTEGEQYFGPGTRLTVT.

This rearrangement joins TRBV11-3 to TRBJ2-7, with D hard to call. Trimming removed 1 base from V and 0 bases from J, with 7 bases in between. The CDR3 runs 14 residues. Per the germline V gene, CDR1 is SGHNT and CDR2 is YENEEA. The CDR3 sequence: CASSLGWSSYEQYF. CDR3 bases: TGTGCCAGCAGCTTAGGTTGGAGCTCCTACGAGCAGTACTTC.

V is TRBV4-2 and J is TRBJ1-3, with 12 bases aligning to TRBD1. Germline CDR1 reads LGHNA; CDR2 reads YNFKEQ. V shed 0 bases, J shed 4 bases, and the junction held 7 bases outside the gene matches. The CDR3 has 18 residues. CDR3 loop: CASSQDQGQGAFGNTIYF. The CDR3 DNA reads as TGTGCCAGCAGCCAAGATCAGGGACAGGGGGCCTTCGGAAACACCATATATTTT.

The sample holds one count of this clone. The chain recombines TRBV9 with TRBJ1-4, with D hard to call. In germline, CDR1 is SGDLS, CDR2 YYNGEE. The CDR3 loop spans 13 amino acids. Trimming pared 2 bases from V and 8 bases from J, leaving 10 bases between. CDR3 residues: CASSVSPEEKLFF. The CDR3 DNA follows: TGTGCCAGCAGCGTGTCCCCCGAGGAAAAACTGTTTTTT.

This chain uses TRBV6-1 with TRBJ2-5; D unclear. Trimming took off 8 bases at V and 5 bases at J, with 15 bases between the two ends. The CDR3 sequence is 13 residues long. Germline values: CDR1 MNHNS, CDR2 SASEGT. The CDR3 bases are TGTGCCAGCGACCGGGCAAGAGAGGAGACCCAGTACTTC. This encodes CASDRAREETQYF.

The rearrangement joins TRBV19 to TRBJ2-1; D is possibly TRBD1 (6 bases). The CDR3 is made up of 16 amino acids. Germline-derived CDR1 and CDR2 are LNHDA and SQIVND (reference sequence). Between the trimmed V and J ends, which lost 4 bases and 0 bases, there was a span of 13 bases. In DNA, the CDR3 is TGTGCCAGTAGTACCAGGACAGCCCGCTCCTACAATGAGCAGTTCTTC. It is translated as CASSTRTARSYNEQFF.

This clone was seen a few times. V usage is TRBV28 and J usage is TRBJ1-5; D gene ambiguous. Germline CDR1 is MDHEN and CDR2 is SYDVKM. V dropped 2 bases and J dropped 2 bases, with 1 base sitting between them. CDR3 length: 12 amino acids. The CDR3 bases are TGTGCCAGCAGTTTAGGCAATCAGCCCCAGCATTTT. It specifies CASSLGNQPQHF. The complete variable domain, with remaining parts taken from reference TRBV28 and TRBJ1-5, reads DVKVTQSSRYLVKRTGEKVFLECVQDMDHENMFWYRQDPGLGLRLIYFSYDVKMKEKGDIPEGYSVSREKKERFSLILESASTNQTSMYLCASSLGNQPQHFGDGTRLSIL.

The chain links TRBV6-1 to TRBJ1-5; tentatively, D is TRBD1 (5 bases). Germline CDR1 reads MNHNS; CDR2 reads SASEGT. CDR3 length: 14 amino acids. V lost 7 bases to trimming and J lost 3 bases, with 13 bases between them. The CDR3 sequence: CASIGVWNNQPQHF. DNA of the CDR3: TGTGCCAGCATAGGGGTGTGGAACAATCAGCCCCAGCATTTT.